This TCR beta chain was found in a study of cytomegalovirus exposure and HLA in healthy donors. The V end lost 5 bases, the J end lost 13 bases, and 11 bases lay between the germline ends. CDR3 length: 10 residues. CDR1 and CDR2 from the germline V gene are MNHGY and SAAAGT. With 60 Vbeta and 13 Jbeta primers, the PCR was carried out. The method was immunoSEQ multiplex PCR; TCRdb's version includes in-frame clones alone and lacks a portion of them. The repertoire includes 95,000 to 100,000 clones, around three quarters of them detected once, and 7% to 10% sits in the top ten. This clone was recorded only once.

This TCR was recovered from a human donor in good health. The chain uses TRBV6-8 and TRBJ1-2; D not resolved. Sequencing was performed on PBMCs. In nucleotides, the CDR3 is TGTGCCAGCAGTGAAGCGGCAGGCACCTTC. Its translation is CASSEAAGTF.